This paragraph covers one TCR beta chain sequence. Its antigen is currently not known. The record has no base qualities; no much larger clone is one base away. The data originate from a study of neurological immune-mediated disorders (dated 2019 in TCRdb). About the full investigation: Among the 35 or so multiple sclerosis patients, relapsing-remitting MS was present in some 31 and secondary progressive MS was present in 3. Using UMI-based sequencing, the study compared peripheral blood TCR-beta repertoires from patients with HTLV-I-associated myelopathy (HAM/TSP), patients with multiple sclerosis, and healthy controls. Longitudinal samples, technical triplicates and paired sorted CD4+ and CD8+ T-cell subsets, alongside PBMC samples, were included among the roughly 97 TCR-beta libraries. The cohort included approximately 70 subjects: roughly 14 with HAM/TSP, about 34 with multiple sclerosis, and around 20 healthy controls.

For the sorted-subset TCR libraries, the starting material was over 800,000 sorted CD4+ or CD8+ T cells. The multiple sclerosis patients were enrolled in a US clinical protocol that evaluated disease progression with magnetic resonance imaging. PBMCs were separated from peripheral blood using Ficoll-Hypaque density gradient centrifugation and then cryopreserved in liquid nitrogen. Paired sorted CD4+ and CD8+ subsets came from healthy controls, HAM/TSP patients and MS patients. cDNA was synthesized by template-switch 5'RACE using a primer with a 10-nucleotide random unique molecular identifier that tagged each TCR transcript. Every sequencing run covered 15-18 subjects and yielded more than 160 million TCR-beta sequences. The RNeasy kit was used to extract total RNA. The KAPA Real-time Library Amplification kit was used to amplify TCR-beta VDJ regions with primers targeting the TCR constant region and the 5'RACE anchor. A first PCR added sample indexes and Illumina adaptors, after which a second PCR increased the library yield. After purification with Ampure beads, the TCR product of roughly 650 bp was size-selected on a 2% E-gel SizeSelection system. Before pooling, libraries had their quality checked on a Bioanalyzer, their concentration measured with Qubit, and their quantity determined with the Kapa Library Quantification kit. Libraries were sequenced paired-end 2 x 150 bp on an Illumina HiSeq 2500. To increase sequence diversity, about 25-31% phiX was spiked into each library pool. Regarding the original processing steps: The UMI-based MiGEC pipeline processed quality-filtered reads and removed over 75% of raw TCR sequences during error correction. VDJ genes were aligned to IMGT germline references, and each clonotype was defined by a unique CDR3 amino acid sequence together with V-J genes. Clonal expansion, Shannon diversity, and CDR3 relatedness (CalcPairwiseDistances, ClusterSamples) were evaluated with VDJtools, and phylogenetic trees were built with CLCbio workbench. A clone was classed as expanded if it had 8 or more unique UMIs, a cutoff based on coefficient-of-variation modelling across technical triplicates. Using fastp trimming at Q25 and MiXCR clonotype assembly, TCRdb reanalyzed the public sequencing data and kept in-frame beta chains. CDR3 protein sequences are deduplicated, and each keeps its most common genes and DNA. The V and J calls shown here were made by TCRdb, not taken from the authors' results. Within this sample are approximately 44,000 distinct CDR3 sequences, with about 5% of them counted one time only. Roughly 1.4% of the sample is taken by the ten largest.

The paper's findings and limits, for the study overall: Across subjects, expanded clones never shared an identical CDR3 amino acid sequence, which suggests that the TCR-beta repertoires in every group were private. In a phylogenetic analysis, the repertoires of 18 out of 34 MS patients fell into a single cluster of related CDR3 sequences, pointing to a possible signature at the repertoire level. The MS cluster showed no association with clinical or MRI features, and the authors stated that larger cohorts are needed. The highest TCR clonal expansion was observed in HAM/TSP patients, whereas the lowest was observed in MS patients, even when compared with healthy controls.

This TCR was recovered from a woman aged 18-30 years with multiple sclerosis. The sequenced material came from CD4+ T cells from blood.

Here the CDR3 is given as CASSLFGGEQFF. The sequenced DNA is TGTGCCAGCAGTTTATTTGGCGGAGAGCAGTTCTTC. The V gene is TRBV27 and the J gene is TRBJ2-1; a confident D gene designation cannot be given. CDR1 and CDR2, per the germline V gene (reference sequence), are MNHEY and SMNVEV. V was cut back by 1 base and J by 10 bases, leaving a gap of 8 bases between them. The CDR3, cysteine through phenylalanine, is 12 amino acids long. Here the CDR3 DNA is all that survives: 36 bases in frame from base 1.